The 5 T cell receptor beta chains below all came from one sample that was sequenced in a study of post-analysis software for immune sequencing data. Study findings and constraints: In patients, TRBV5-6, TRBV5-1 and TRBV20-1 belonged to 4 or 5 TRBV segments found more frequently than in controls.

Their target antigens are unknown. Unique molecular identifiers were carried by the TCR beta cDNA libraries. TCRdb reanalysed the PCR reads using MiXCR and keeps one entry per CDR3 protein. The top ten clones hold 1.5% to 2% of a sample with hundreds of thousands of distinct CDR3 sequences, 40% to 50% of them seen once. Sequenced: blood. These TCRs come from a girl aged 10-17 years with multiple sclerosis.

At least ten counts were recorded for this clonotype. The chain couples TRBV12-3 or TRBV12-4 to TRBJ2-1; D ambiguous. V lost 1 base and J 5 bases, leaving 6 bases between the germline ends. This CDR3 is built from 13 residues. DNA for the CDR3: TGTGCCAGCAGTTTAGTCGCGGACAATGAGCAGTTCTTC. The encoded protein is CASSLVADNEQFF.

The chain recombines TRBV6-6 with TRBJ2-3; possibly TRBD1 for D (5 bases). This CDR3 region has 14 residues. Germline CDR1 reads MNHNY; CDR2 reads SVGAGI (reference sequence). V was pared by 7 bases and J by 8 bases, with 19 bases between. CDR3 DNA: TGTGCCAGCACTTCCCTGGAGAACCAGGGTACGCAGTATTTT. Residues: CASTSLENQGTQYF.

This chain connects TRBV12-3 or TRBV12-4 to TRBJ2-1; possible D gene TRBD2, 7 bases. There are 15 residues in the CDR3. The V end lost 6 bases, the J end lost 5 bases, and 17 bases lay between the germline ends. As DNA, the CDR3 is TGTGCCAGCAGCACCCCGGCGGGGGCGAACAATGAGCAGTTCTTC. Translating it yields CASSTPAGANNEQFF.

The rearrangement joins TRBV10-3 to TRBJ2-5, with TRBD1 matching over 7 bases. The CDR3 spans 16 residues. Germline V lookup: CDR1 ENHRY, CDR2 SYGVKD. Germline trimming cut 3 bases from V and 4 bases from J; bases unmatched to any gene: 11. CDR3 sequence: CAISDPGQKTRETQYF. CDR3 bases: TGTGCCATCAGTGACCCGGGACAGAAGACCCGAGAGACCCAGTACTTC.

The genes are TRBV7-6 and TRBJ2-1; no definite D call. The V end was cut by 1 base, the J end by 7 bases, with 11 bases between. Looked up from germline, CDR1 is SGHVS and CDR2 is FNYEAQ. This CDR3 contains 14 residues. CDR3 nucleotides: TGTGCCAGCAGCTTAGGGGCGGCTGGGAATGAGCAGTTCTTC. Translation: CASSLGAAGNEQFF.